A single sample gave rise to the 4 T cell receptor beta chains below, sequenced in a study of vaccination effects on CD4 cells after COVID-19. Clones were read by immunoSEQ multiplex PCR, and TCRdb kept only the in-frame ones, dropping some. The data show around 79,000 clones, around four fifths seen once. Peptide-pool stimulation followed by sequencing identified expanded antigen-specific CD4+ clonotypes in the ViraFEST assay. With approximately 9 days of culture completed, CD4+ T cells were isolated. These TCRs' antigens remain unknown. This sample comprised CD4+ T cells from PBMCs cultured with HCoV-229E spike peptides, obtained before COVID-19 vaccination. Every receptor here comes from a human donor who received a COVID-19 vaccine.

The chain carries TRBV5-5 and TRBJ2-3, with no clear D. CDR3 length equals 16 residues. V lost 0 bases to trimming and J lost 2 bases, with 13 bases between them. CDR1 is SGHKS and CDR2 is YYEKEE in the germline V gene (reference sequence). The CDR3 loop reads CASSLVNLGFTDTQYF. The CDR3 DNA follows: TGTGCCAGCAGCTTGGTTAATTTAGGGTTCACAGATACGCAGTATTTT. The full variable domain, in which reference TRBV5-5 and TRBJ2-3 provide the parts outside the CDR3, is DAGVTQSPTHLIKTRGQQVTLRCSPISGHKSVSWYQQVLGQGPQFIFQYYEKEERGRGNFPDRFSARQFPNYSSELNVNALLLGDSALYLCASSLVNLGFTDTQYFGPGTRLTVL.

This clone came up once. This CDR3 is CATSEPQGAGELFF. The CDR3 bases are TGTGCCACCAGTGAACCCCAGGGGGCCGGGGAGCTGTTTTTT. The chain carries TRBV24-1 and TRBJ2-2; TRBD1 aligns across 7 bases. Germline-derived CDR1 and CDR2 are KGHDR and SFDVKD. With 4 bases clipped from V and 6 bases from J, the junction kept 4 bases outside the gene matches. This CDR3 is built from 14 residues.

Judged by abundance, this clone is medium-sized. The chain uses TRBV27 and TRBJ1-2; D ambiguous. Looked up from germline, CDR1 is MNHEY and CDR2 is SMNVEV (reference sequence). Trimming shortened V by 4 bases and J by 6 bases, and 15 bases separated the two germline ends. The CDR3 is made up of 14 amino acids. This CDR3 reads CASSSNRLGHGYTF. The CDR3, as DNA: TGTGCCAGCAGTTCCAATAGGCTCGGACATGGCTACACCTTC.

CDR3 DNA: TGTGCCAGCAGTTTAAGCGGACAGCACTATGGCTACACCTTC. Protein product: CASSLSGQHYGYTF. The V and J genes are TRBV28 and TRBJ1-2; TRBD1 is a possible D gene (6 bases). Germline CDR1 and CDR2: MDHEN and SYDVKM. The CDR3 extends over 14 amino acids. V gave up 2 bases and J gave up 3 bases, with 10 bases separating them.